These T cell receptor beta chains were read from a single sample in a study of CD8+CD57+ T cells in acquired aplastic anemia. TCRdb passed the reads through MiXCR, listing each CDR3 protein once. Of fewer than 250,000 distinct CDR3 sequences listed, under 55% are singletons. Sequenced material: sorted CD4+, CD8+, or CD8+CD57+ T cells (not recorded which) from PBMCs. Every receptor here comes from a human donor with aplastic anemia. Both conserved end residues are part of each CDR3. A D gene is named only where the DNA matches it firmly. Some rows mark clone size as missing; the rest say once, few, many or name a class of expanded clone.

>TRBJ1-2|TRBV20-1|TRBD1|.
TGCAGTGCACACCTAAATTCCGGGACAGGGGGTGGCTACACCTTC
CSAHLNSGTGGGYTF
>TRBJ1-1|TRBV5-6|TRBD1|.
TGTGCCAGCAGCTTGATGGCAGGGGGCAGGAACACTGAAGCTTTCTTT
CASSLMAGGRNTEAFF
>TRBJ2-7|TRBV19|TRBD1|.
TGTGCCAGTAGTATGACATTCCGGGACAGGCGGTACTTC
CASSMTFRDRRYF
>TRBJ1-6|TRBV7-2|.|.
TGTGCCAGCAGCTTGGGCAGGGTATTAGGTTCACCCCTCCACTTT
CASSLGRVLGSPLHF
>TRBJ2-7|TRBV3-1|.|many
TGTGCCAGCAGCCAATGGCGTGCGGAGCAGTACTTC
CASSQWRAEQYF
>TRBJ2-7|TRBV10-3|.|.
TGTGCCATCAGTGGAAAGGGAACCTACGAGCAGTACTTC
CAISGKGTYEQYF
>TRBJ2-3|TRBV7-3|TRBD1|many
TGTGCCAGCAGCACAGAGACAGGGGATACGCAGTATTTT
CASSTETGDTQYF
>TRBJ1-2|TRBV29-1|TRBD1|.
TGCAGCGTTGAAGATCTAAGGACAGGGCACTTTTATGGCTACACCTTC
CSVEDLRTGHFYGYTF
>TRBJ2-1|TRBV5-6|TRBD2|many
TGTGCCAGCAGCCGGGGGGGGCTATGGGGTCATGAGCAGTTCTTC
CASSRGGLWGHEQFF
>TRBJ2-7|TRBV11-3|.|many
TGTGCCAGCAGCTTAGAACAGAGCTACGAGCAGTACTTC
CASSLEQSYEQYF
>TRBJ1-1|TRBV7-8|.|.
TGTGCCAGCAGCTTAGCGCCGCCGGCGGCGAACACTGAAGCTTTCTTT
CASSLAPPAANTEAFF
>TRBJ1-2|TRBV15|.|few
TGTGCCACCAGCAGAGGTAGTACGGACCTGCGGGGCTACACCTTC
CATSRGSTDLRGYTF
>TRBJ1-2|TRBV7-9|.|many
TGTGCCAGCAGCCCCACGCGGGAGACTGGCTACACCTTC
CASSPTRETGYTF
>TRBJ1-1|TRBV7-2|TRBD1|once
TGTGCCAGCAGACAAACAGGGGCGAACACTGAAGCTTTCTTT
CASRQTGANTEAFF
>TRBJ2-7|TRBV19|.|.
TGTGCCAGTAGTATAGAAGGGTACGAGCAGTACTTC
CASSIEGYEQYF
>TRBJ2-7|TRBV19|.|.
TGTGCCAGTAGGGCCCTCCCAGGGGCCGAGCAGTACTTC
CASRALPGAEQYF
>TRBJ1-3|TRBV7-2|.|.
TGTGCCAGCAGCCAGGACAGCGACTCTGGAAACACCGTATATTTT
CASSQDSDSGNTVYF
>TRBJ2-7|TRBV7-2|.|few
TGTGCCAGCAGCTTCCCAGGCAAGAGCTACGAGCAGTACTTC
CASSFPGKSYEQYF
>TRBJ2-3|TRBV24-1|.|.
TGTGCCACCAGTGATTGGACCGGGAATACACTCCCCGCAGATACGCAGTATTTT
CATSDWTGNTLPADTQYF
>TRBJ2-3|TRBV10-3|.|few
TGTGCCATCAGTGAGTTGCTGGGAGGAAACACAGATACGCAGTATTTT
CAISELLGGNTDTQYF
>TRBJ1-2|TRBV5-1|TRBD1|few
TGCGCCAGCAGCTCCTCAGACAGGGATATAAGGCCTAACTATGGCTACACCTTC
CASSSSDRDIRPNYGYTF
>TRBJ1-3|TRBV7-9|TRBD1|.
TGTGCCAGCAGTGACAGGGGGCCTGGAAACACCATATATTTT
CASSDRGPGNTIYF
>TRBJ2-7|TRBV10-3|TRBD1|.
TGTGCCACTACCGGGACAGGGGATAGCGAGCAGTACTTC
CATTGTGDSEQYF
>TRBJ2-1|TRBV3-1|.|few
TGTGCCAGCAGCCAAGACTGGACGACCCGAGGGAATGAGCAGTTCTTC
CASSQDWTTRGNEQFF
>TRBJ1-4|TRBV18|.|few
TGTGCCAGCTCACCACCAGAAGGAGAAAAACTGTTTTTT
CASSPPEGEKLFF
>TRBJ1-2|TRBV10-2|TRBD1|few
TGCGCCAGCAGAGGTAGGACAGGGGGCAACTATGGCTACACCTTC
CASRGRTGGNYGYTF
>TRBJ1-1|TRBV5-1|.|.
TGCGCCAGCAGCTCTAACGCCCAGGGTACCACTGAAGCTTTCTTT
CASSSNAQGTTEAFF
>TRBJ2-1|TRBV12-3/TRBV12-4|TRBD2|many
TGTGCCAGCAGTTTCTGGCGGGGGGTTTCCTACAATGAGCAGTTCTTC
CASSFWRGVSYNEQFF
>TRBJ2-7|TRBV4-1|.|many
TGCGCCAGCACCCGAGCCCCGTTCCGCGGGGCGCCTTACGAGCAGTACTTC
CASTRAPFRGAPYEQYF
>TRBJ2-7|TRBV7-6|.|.
TGTGCCAGCAGCTTAGGAGGCGGGGGCGACGAGCAGTACTTC
CASSLGGGGDEQYF
>TRBJ1-1|TRBV19|.|.
TGTGCCAGTAGTGATTACTTCTCAGGAGATGGGCCTGAAGCTTTCTTT
CASSDYFSGDGPEAFF
>TRBJ2-3|TRBV5-1|TRBD1|.
TGCGCCAGCAGCTTTGAACGGGACAGGGTCCTGGCGGATACGCAGTATTTT
CASSFERDRVLADTQYF
>TRBJ2-1|TRBV19|TRBD2|.
TGTGCCAGTAGTCAACGGGGGGGGGAATACAATGAGCAGTTCTTC
CASSQRGGEYNEQFF
>TRBJ1-1|TRBV6-5|.|many
TGTGCCACCCGGGGGACGGTGAACACTGAAGCTTTCTTT
CATRGTVNTEAFF
>TRBJ2-7|TRBV6-5|.|.
TGTGCCAGCAGGGGGGGATCCGGGGGCCTCCGTAACTACGAGCAGTACTTC
CASRGGSGGLRNYEQYF
>TRBJ1-2|TRBV4-2|.|many
TGTGCCAGCAGCCAAGAACAGCTGACGTTTCGGATCACCTTC
CASSQEQLTFRITF
>TRBJ1-5|TRBV7-8|.|many
TGTGCCAGCAGCTTAGCCGAGCAGCTGGGAAAGGAGCCCCAGCATTTT
CASSLAEQLGKEPQHF
>TRBJ1-5|TRBV3-1|.|few
TGTGCCAGCAGCCAAGAGTTGAAGGACCAGCCCCAGCATTTT
CASSQELKDQPQHF
>TRBJ1-5|TRBV19|.|many
TGTGCCAGTAGTATTTCGCATAGGCAGCCCCAGCATTTT
CASSISHRQPQHF
>TRBJ1-4|TRBV20-1|TRBD1|once
TGCAGTGCAAGACAGGGGGGGAATGAAAAACTGTTTTTT
CSARQGGNEKLFF
>TRBJ1-2|TRBV5-6|.|few
TGTGCCAGCAGCTTAAGCCGACAGCCAAGCGGCTACACCTTC
CASSLSRQPSGYTF
>TRBJ1-1|TRBV7-2|.|.
TGTGCCTGCAGCCCTCCCGGGGGCACTGAGGCTTTCTTT
CACSPPGGTEAFF
>TRBJ2-3|TRBV14|.|few
TGTGCCAGCAGCCCTCGACTAGCAGATACGCAGTATTTT
CASSPRLADTQYF
>TRBJ1-1|TRBV25-1|.|.
TGTGCCAGCAGTGCATCGAAGAAGGGAAACACTGAAGCTTTCTTT
CASSASKKGNTEAFF
>TRBJ1-2|TRBV2|.|.
TGTGCCAGCAGCCAAAAGGGTGCAGGCCTCCTCTATGGCTACACCTTC
CASSQKGAGLLYGYTF
>TRBJ2-5|TRBV4-1|.|many
TGCGCCAGCAGCCTTCAGGGGTGGGAGACCCAGTACTTC
CASSLQGWETQYF
>TRBJ1-5|TRBV10-3|.|.
TGTGCCATCAGTGAGTCGTGGGTCAATCAGCCCCAGCATTTT
CAISESWVNQPQHF
>TRBJ2-7|TRBV19|.|few
TGTGCCAGTAGTATAGCGGGACAAACCTACGAGCAGTACTTC
CASSIAGQTYEQYF
>TRBJ2-3|TRBV10-3|TRBD2|few
TGTGCCATCGGCAGCGGGGGGGCCCTTGTAGCGCAGTATTTT
CAIGSGGALVAQYF
>TRBJ2-6|TRBV7-9|.|many
TGTGCCAGCAGCTTATATCTGGATGGACAGATCTCTGGGGCCAACGTCCTGACTTTC
CASSLYLDGQISGANVLTF
>TRBJ1-3|TRBV3-1|TRBD1|.
TGTGCCAGCAGCCAGGGGACAGAAGGAAACACCATATATTTT
CASSQGTEGNTIYF
>TRBJ2-7|TRBV3-1|.|many
TGTGCCAGCAGCCAAGATAGGGCTTCCTACGAGCAGTACTTC
CASSQDRASYEQYF
>TRBJ2-5|TRBV6-5|.|.
TGTGCCAGCAGTCGTGACAGGACCCGACCCCGGGAGACCCAGTACTTC
CASSRDRTRPRETQYF
>TRBJ2-1|TRBV7-9|TRBD1|.
TGTGCCAGCAGCTTAGCGGGACAGGTGGCGGATGAGCAGTTCTTC
CASSLAGQVADEQFF
>TRBJ2-5|TRBV7-7|.|.
TGTGCTAGTACCCGGGGGCAGGGTAACCAAGAGTCCCAGTACTTC
CASTRGQGNQESQYF
>TRBJ1-5|TRBV19|.|.
TGTGCCAGTAGTATGTCCCGGGGGCAGCATTTT
CASSMSRGQHF
>TRBJ1-4|TRBV4-1|.|many
TGCGCCAGCAGCTCCCGACGGGATGAAAAACTGTTTTTT
CASSSRRDEKLFF
>TRBJ1-1|TRBV14|TRBD1|many
TGTGCCAGCAGCCGATTGGGACAGACAAACACTGAAGCTTTCTTT
CASSRLGQTNTEAFF